This T cell receptor (beta chain) was identified during a study of blood T cell repertoires in COVID-19. Overall study context: Sites across the United States, Italy and Spain contributed samples from acute and convalescent COVID-19. PBMCs, B-cell-depleted T cells, or T cells were the source of the cDNA or gDNA that made up the material.

This CDR3 is 15 amino acids long. The V end lost 2 bases, the J end lost 4 bases, and 12 bases lay between the germline ends. CDR1 and CDR2 (germline): SNHLY, FYNNEI. As processed by the authors: Nucleated cell number was recorded as an estimate derived from reference gene primer amplification. Method: immunoSEQ multiplex PCR; TCRdb's copy keeps in-frame clones and lacks some. The DNA gave D and trimming, while V, J and clone size come from that table. The sample holds about 180,000 clones, approximately 83% seen once. This receptor was obtained from a man in his 60s with acute or convalescent COVID-19. This chain connects TRBV2 to TRBJ2-1; D might be TRBD2 (6 bases). The specimen sequenced was peripheral blood. Here the CDR3 reads CASSEREADYNEQFF. The CDR3 DNA is TGTGCCAGCAGTGAAAGGGAGGCCGATTACAATGAGCAGTTCTTC.